Presented here are 17 T cell receptor beta chains from one specimen sequenced in a study of a mutant IDH1 vaccine in newly diagnosed glioma. Sample time point: week 47, end of study. Vaccinated patients received 300 ug of mutant IDH1 20-mer peptide per dose, with topical imiquimod. Some clones are missing from TCRdb's copy, which holds only in-frame ones; the method was immunoSEQ multiplex PCR. The sample lists some 60,000 clones, less than 90% occurring once. For these TCRs, the target antigens are not known. The sample was PBMCs, taken from a glioma patient whose treatment included an IDH1 peptide vaccine. The receptors stem from a man between 25 and 39 years old with glioma.

This chain links TRBV18 with TRBJ2-6, with D hard to call. The length of the CDR3 is 18 residues. Deletions cut 0 bases from V and 1 base from J, with 13 bases between. CDR1 is KGHSH and CDR2 is LQKENI in the germline V gene. The CDR3 nucleotides are TGTGCCAGCTCACCACCTATCCGTATTTTATCTGGGGCCAACGTCCTGACTTTC. Protein product: CASSPPIRILSGANVLTF.

The chain couples TRBV25-1 to TRBJ2-3; no definite D call. The CDR3 loop spans 13 amino acids. The V gene's germline CDR1 is MGHDK and CDR2 SYGVNS. V dropped 1 base and J dropped 2 bases, with 4 bases sitting between them. The CDR3 reads CASSESDTDTQYF. CDR3 bases: TGTGCCAGCAGTGAATCGGACACAGATACGCAGTATTTT.

V is TRBV6-6 and J is TRBJ1-2; D not certain. CDR3 length: 15 residues. V shed 2 bases and J shed 8 bases, with 18 bases lying between them. Germline CDR1 reads MNHNY; CDR2 reads SVGAGI (reference sequence). The CDR3 DNA reads as TGTGCCAGCAGTTACCTATTCGCGGGAGATGCGGGCTACACCTTC. Its translation is CASSYLFAGDAGYTF.

CDR3 DNA: TGTGCCAGCAGCTTAGTTCCAGCCGGAGGGTATAATTCACCCCTCCACTTT. It is translated as CASSLVPAGGYNSPLHF. The J gene is TRBJ1-6, the V gene TRBV11-2, with unresolved D. The CDR3 extends over 17 amino acids. Trimming removed 1 base at V and 4 bases at J, with 14 bases between. CDR1 and CDR2 (germline): SGHAT, FQNNGV.

The rearrangement joins TRBV2 to TRBJ1-1, with D hard to call. Trimming pared 3 bases from V and 7 bases from J, leaving 3 bases between. The CDR3 runs to 10 residues. The germline CDR1 and CDR2 sequences are SNHLY and FYNNEI. The DNA for the CDR3 is TGTGCCAGCAGTGATCTTGAAGCTTTCTTT. Amino acid sequence: CASSDLEAFF.

The chain uses TRBV18 and TRBJ1-2, with D unclear. The CDR3 spans 14 residues. Germline CDR1 and CDR2: KGHSH and LQKENI. Trimming took off 2 bases at V and 4 bases at J, with 11 bases between the two ends. The CDR3 loop reads CASSPFENGYGYTF. CDR3 nucleotides: TGTGCCAGCTCACCATTCGAGAACGGCTATGGCTACACCTTC.

The rearrangement joins TRBV7-6 to TRBJ1-3; 9 bases map to TRBD1. The ends lost 1 base at V and 3 bases at J; junction bases unmatched: 4. The CDR3 has 16 residues. CDR1 and CDR2 (germline): SGHVS, FNYEAQ. This CDR3 is CASSLGRDRVGNTIYF. CDR3 sequence (DNA): TGTGCCAGCAGCTTAGGACGGGACAGGGTTGGAAACACCATATATTTT. The full variable domain, in which reference TRBV7-6 and TRBJ1-3 provide the parts outside the CDR3, is GAGVSQSPRYKVTKRGQDVALRCDPISGHVSLYWYRQALGQGPEFLTYFNYEAQQDKSGLPNDRFSAERPEGSISTLTIQRTEQRDSAMYRCASSLGRDRVGNTIYFGEGSWLTVV.

This rearrangement joins TRBV28 to TRBJ2-3; 7 positions match TRBD2. V gave up 10 bases and J gave up 6 bases; unmatched junction bases: 10. The CDR3 totals 13 residues. CDR1 is MDHEN and CDR2 is SYDVKM in the germline V gene. The CDR3 region has the DNA TGTGCCACAAGCGGGGTCCCGCGGGATACGCAGTATTTT. The encoded protein is CATSGVPRDTQYF.

This clone was picked up one time. The rearrangement links TRBV7-9 to TRBJ2-3, with 10 bases matching TRBD2. Germline values: CDR1 SEHNR, CDR2 FQNEAQ (reference sequence). After removal of 2 bases from V and 5 bases from J, the junction contained 4 bases not matched to a gene. This CDR3 has 15 amino acids. This CDR3 reads CASSLLAGVGDTQYF. Written as DNA, the CDR3 is TGTGCCAGCAGCTTACTAGCGGGGGTCGGAGATACGCAGTATTTT.

This clone was observed once. This sequence joins TRBV5-1 and TRBJ2-7, with 10 nucleotides matching TRBD1. Germline CDR1 is SGHRS and CDR2 is YFSETQ. This CDR3 is built from 15 residues. V lost 4 bases and J lost 3; bases outside the gene matches: 7. The CDR3 DNA is TGCGCCAGCAGCATCGCCGGGACAGGGGACTACGAGCAGTACTTC. It yields the protein CASSIAGTGDYEQYF.

This chain joins TRBV27 and TRBJ1-5; TRBD1 might be the D (6 bases). Germline V gene data show CDR1 as MNHEY and CDR2 as SMNVEV (reference sequence). The V and J ends lost 5 bases and 6 bases respectively, with 17 bases between them. This CDR3 region has 15 residues. DNA of the CDR3: TGTGCCAGCAGTCTACAGGGCGTGTCGGGTCAGCCCCAGCATTTT. It yields the protein CASSLQGVSGQPQHF.

The chain couples TRBV4-2 to TRBJ1-3, with D unresolved. CDR1 is LGHNA and CDR2 is YNFKEQ in the germline V gene. The CDR3 covers 17 residues. V gave up 1 base and J gave up 0 bases, with 13 bases separating them. The CDR3 sequence: CASSQGSGSLSGNTIYF. CDR3 sequence (DNA): TGTGCCAGCAGCCAAGGGTCAGGATCTCTCTCTGGAAACACCATATATTTT.

This clone appeared once. The sample carries other DNA sequences with the same CDR3. J is TRBJ1-1 and V is TRBV7-9, with TRBD1 matching 9 bases. Germline V lookup: CDR1 SEHNR, CDR2 FQNEAQ (reference sequence). Trimming took 3 bases from V and 5 from J; bases not matched to a gene: 7. There are 15 residues in the CDR3. CDR3 loop: CASSLGTGLNTEAFF. As DNA, the CDR3 is TGTGCCAGCAGCTTGGGGACAGGGTTAAATACTGAAGCTTTCTTT.

The CDR3: CASSEGQGFTGELFF. The CDR3 coding sequence is TGTGCCAGCAGTGAGGGTCAGGGGTTTACCGGGGAGCTGTTTTTT. This chain joins TRBV2 and TRBJ2-2, with D tentatively TRBD1 (6 bases). Germline loops: CDR1 SNHLY, CDR2 FYNNEI. The CDR3 has 15 residues. V was pared by 3 bases and J by 5 bases, with 13 bases between.

The rearrangement uses TRBV13 and TRBJ1-6; 10 nucleotides match TRBD1. Germline CDR1 PRHDT, CDR2 FYEKMQ (reference sequence). The CDR3 is made up of 17 amino acids. Trimming removed 6 bases from V and 6 bases from J; junction bases left unmatched: 11. In nucleotides, the CDR3 is TGTGCCAGCAGAGCAACCCGGGACAGGGGTTTTAATTCACCCCTCCACTTT. Protein sequence: CASRATRDRGFNSPLHF.

A single count supports this clone. The chain has TRBV18 and TRBJ2-3; 7 positions match TRBD2. The germline gives CDR1 KGHSH, CDR2 LQKENI. This CDR3 region has 14 residues. Unmatched junction bases numbered 3, after V lost 1 base and J lost 5 bases. The CDR3 nucleotides read TGTGCCAGCTCACCACTCGGGGGGAGAGATACGCAGTATTTT. Protein sequence: CASSPLGGRDTQYF.

V usage is TRBV5-6 and J usage is TRBJ2-2; 7 nucleotides agree with TRBD1. The germline gives CDR1 SGHDT, CDR2 YYEEEE. The ends lost 4 bases at V and 1 base at J; junction bases unmatched: 4. The CDR3 length is 15 residues. This CDR3 is CASSTWDRNTGELFF. CDR3 DNA: TGTGCCAGCAGCACTTGGGACAGGAACACCGGGGAGCTGTTTTTT. The full variable domain, completed using reference TRBV5-6 and TRBJ2-2, is DAGVTQSPTHLIKTRGQQVTLRCSPKSGHDTVSWYQQALGQGPQFIFQYYEEEERQRGNFPDRFSGHQFPNYSSELNVNALLLGDSALYLCASSTWDRNTGELFFGEGSRLTVL.